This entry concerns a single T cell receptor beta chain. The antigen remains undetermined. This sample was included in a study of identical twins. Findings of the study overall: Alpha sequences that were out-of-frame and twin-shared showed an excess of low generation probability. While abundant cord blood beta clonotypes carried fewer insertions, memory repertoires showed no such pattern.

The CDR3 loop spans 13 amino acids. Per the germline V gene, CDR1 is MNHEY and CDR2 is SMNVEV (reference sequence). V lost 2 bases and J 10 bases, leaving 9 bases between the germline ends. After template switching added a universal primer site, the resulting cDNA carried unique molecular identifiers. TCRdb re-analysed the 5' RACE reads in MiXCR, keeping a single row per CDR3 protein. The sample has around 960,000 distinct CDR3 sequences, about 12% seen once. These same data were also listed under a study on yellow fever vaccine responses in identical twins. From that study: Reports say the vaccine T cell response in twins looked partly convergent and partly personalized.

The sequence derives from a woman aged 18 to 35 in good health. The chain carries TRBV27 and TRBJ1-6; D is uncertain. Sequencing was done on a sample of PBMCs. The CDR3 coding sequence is TGTGCCAGCAGTTTAATCGTCCAGTCACCCCTCCACTTT. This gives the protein CASSLIVQSPLHF.